This TCR beta chain was identified during a study of blood T cell repertoires in COVID-19. The wider study: Acute and convalescent COVID-19 specimens originated in the United States, Italy and Spain. The analysed material was cDNA or gDNA that came from T cells, B-cell-depleted T cells, or PBMCs.

Original data processing: Scientists estimated how many nucleated cells there were by amplifying reference gene primers. Measured with immunoSEQ multiplex PCR; TCRdb has only the in-frame clones, and not every one. Clone size and V and J calls were adopted from that table, with D and trimming inferred from the DNA. The table records roughly 97,000 clones, just under 85% of them present only once. The CDR3 has 14 amino acids. In germline, CDR1 is SGHRS, CDR2 YFSETQ. The V gene end was trimmed by 2 bases and the J gene end by 6 bases; junction bases not matched to a gene: 1. Sequencing used peripheral blood. The gene calls are TRBV5-1 and TRBJ1-5; 11 nucleotides align to TRBD1. This receptor was obtained from a woman older than 75 with active or convalescent COVID-19. The CDR3 spells CASSLGTGGQPQHF. In DNA form, the CDR3 reads TGCGCCAGCAGCTTAGGGACAGGGGGTCAGCCCCAGCATTTT.